This is a list of T cell receptor beta chains from one sample in a study of a mutant IDH1 vaccine in newly diagnosed glioma. TCRdb keeps only in-frame clones here, not all; method: immunoSEQ multiplex PCR. The sample contains some 20,000 clones, approximately 78% of which appear only once. For these TCRs, the target antigens are not known. The sample here was PBMCs, taken from a glioma patient whose treatment included an IDH1 peptide vaccine. These receptors all come from a man aged 30-40 years with glioma. Both conserved end residues are part of each CDR3. The D gene is left open where the match is weak. Clone size, where shown, is once, few, many, or a class for clones that have expanded.

v_gene	d_gene	abundance	j_gene	CDR3aa	CDR3nt
TRBV5-4	.	.	TRBJ2-1	CASSPPGLVSSYNEQFF	TGTGCCAGCAGCCCCCCGGGACTGGTTAGCTCCTACAATGAGCAGTTCTTC
TRBV7-8	.	.	TRBJ1-1	CASSRQVNTEAFF	TGTGCCAGCAGCCGACAGGTGAACACTGAAGCTTTCTTT
TRBV2	.	.	TRBJ1-2	CASKSGINYGYTF	TGTGCCAGCAAGTCGGGGATCAACTATGGCTACACCTTC
TRBV7-6	.	.	TRBJ1-3	CASSPRGNTIYF	TGTGCCAGCAGCCCCCGGGGAAACACCATATATTTT
TRBV6-5	.	once	TRBJ1-2	CASSYRQLFNYGYTF	TGTGCCAGCAGTTACCGACAGCTCTTTAACTATGGCTACACCTTC
TRBV27	.	medium-sized	TRBJ2-7	CASSSVSGFPYEQYF	TGTGCCAGCAGTTCTGTTTCTGGGTTCCCCTACGAGCAGTACTTC
TRBV5-5	TRBD1	.	TRBJ1-1	CASSLAGTGGAGTEAFF	TGTGCCAGCAGCTTGGCCGGGACAGGGGGCGCAGGCACTGAAGCTTTCTTT
TRBV6-1	TRBD1	.	TRBJ2-5	CASTGTGGLETQYF	TGTGCCAGCACTGGGACAGGGGGCCTAGAGACCCAGTACTTC
TRBV19	TRBD2	.	TRBJ2-7	CASSSTTGTSGRYPYEQYF	TGTGCCAGTAGTAGCACGACCGGGACTAGCGGGAGGTATCCTTACGAGCAGTACTTC
TRBV27	.	.	TRBJ2-1	CASKGVGTYNEQFF	TGTGCCAGCAAAGGGGTTGGTACCTACAATGAGCAGTTCTTC
TRBV23-1	.	.	TRBJ2-7	CASSQSPTPYEQYF	TGCGCCAGCAGTCAATCGCCTACACCCTACGAGCAGTACTTC
TRBV19	.	once	TRBJ1-1	CASSIGGAWVNTEAFF	TGTGCCAGTAGTATTGGGGGCGCGTGGGTGAACACTGAAGCTTTCTTT
TRBV5-1	TRBD1	.	TRBJ1-5	CASSSTGHSNQPQHF	TGCGCCAGCAGCTCGACAGGGCATAGCAATCAGCCCCAGCATTTT
TRBV6-1	.	.	TRBJ1-1	CASTEGGRTEAFF	TGTGCCAGCACCGAGGGAGGGCGGACTGAAGCTTTCTTT
TRBV5-1	.	.	TRBJ1-2	CASSDLRGDYGYTF	TGCGCCAGCAGCGACTTAAGAGGAGACTATGGCTACACCTTC
TRBV5-1	TRBD1	once	TRBJ2-3	CASSPRQGSTDTQYF	TGCGCCAGCAGCCCCAGACAGGGTAGCACAGATACGCAGTATTTT
TRBV2	TRBD2	.	TRBJ2-7	CASSEDLAGLYEQYF	TGTGCCAGCAGTGAAGACCTAGCGGGACTGTACGAGCAGTACTTC
TRBV6-4	TRBD2	medium-sized	TRBJ2-1	CASSDSPGLDYNEQFF	TGTGCCAGCAGTGACTCCCCGGGACTAGACTACAATGAGCAGTTCTTC
TRBV5-1	.	.	TRBJ2-1	CASSLGGGRGAYNEQFF	TGCGCCAGCAGCTTGGGAGGAGGGCGGGGTGCCTACAATGAGCAGTTCTTC